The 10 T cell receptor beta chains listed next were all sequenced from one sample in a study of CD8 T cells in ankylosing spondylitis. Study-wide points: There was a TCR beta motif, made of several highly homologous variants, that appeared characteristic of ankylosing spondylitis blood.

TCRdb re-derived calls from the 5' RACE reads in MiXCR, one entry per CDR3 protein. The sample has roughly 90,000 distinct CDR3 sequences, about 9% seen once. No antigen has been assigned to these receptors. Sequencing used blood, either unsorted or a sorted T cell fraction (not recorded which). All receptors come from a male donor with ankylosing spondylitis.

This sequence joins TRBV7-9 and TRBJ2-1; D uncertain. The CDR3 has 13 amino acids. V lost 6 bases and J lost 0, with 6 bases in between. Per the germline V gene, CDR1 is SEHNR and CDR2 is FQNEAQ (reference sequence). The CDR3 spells CASRPISYNEQFF. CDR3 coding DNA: TGTGCCAGCAGGCCAATCTCCTACAATGAGCAGTTCTTC.

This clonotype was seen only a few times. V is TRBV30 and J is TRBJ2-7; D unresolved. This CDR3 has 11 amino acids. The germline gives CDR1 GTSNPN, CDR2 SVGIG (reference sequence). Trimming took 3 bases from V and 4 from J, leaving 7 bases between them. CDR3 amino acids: CAWRAEYEQYF. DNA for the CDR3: TGTGCCTGGAGGGCGGAATACGAGCAGTACTTC. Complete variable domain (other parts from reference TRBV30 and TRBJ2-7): SQTIHQWPATLVQPVGSPLSLECTVEGTSNPNLYWYRQAAGRGLQLLFYSVGIGQISSEVPQNLSASRPQDRQFILSSKKLLLSDSGFYLCAWRAEYEQYFGPGTRLTVT.

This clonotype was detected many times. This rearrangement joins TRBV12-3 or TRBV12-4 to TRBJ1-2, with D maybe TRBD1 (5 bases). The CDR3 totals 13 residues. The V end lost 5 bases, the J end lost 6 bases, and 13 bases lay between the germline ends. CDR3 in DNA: TGTGCCAGCAGTCCCCTCCTGGGGCATGGCTACACCTTC. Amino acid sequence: CASSPLLGHGYTF.

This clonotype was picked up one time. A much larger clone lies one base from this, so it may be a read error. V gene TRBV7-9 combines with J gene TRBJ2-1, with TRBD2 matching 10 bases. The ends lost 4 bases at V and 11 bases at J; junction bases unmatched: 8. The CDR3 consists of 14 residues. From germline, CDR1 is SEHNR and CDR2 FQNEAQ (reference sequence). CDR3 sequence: CASSYGLAAHKQFF. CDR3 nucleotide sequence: TGTGCCAGCAGCTACGGACTAGCGGCCCATAAGCAGTTCTTC.

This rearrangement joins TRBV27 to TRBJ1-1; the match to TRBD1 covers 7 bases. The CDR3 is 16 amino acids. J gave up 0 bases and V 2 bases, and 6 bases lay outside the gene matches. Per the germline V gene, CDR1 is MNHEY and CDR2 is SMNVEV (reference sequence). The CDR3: CASSLGGGFMNTEAFF. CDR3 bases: TGTGCCAGCAGTTTAGGAGGGGGCTTCATGAACACTGAAGCTTTCTTT.

DNA for the CDR3: TGTGCCAGCAGCCCTCCATTGAACACTGAAGCTTTCTTT. Its protein product is CASSPPLNTEAFF. This chain uses TRBV7-9 with TRBJ1-1; D not resolved. Germline V gives CDR1 SEHNR, CDR2 FQNEAQ (reference sequence). Trimming took off 5 bases at V and 0 bases at J, with 7 bases between the two ends. This CDR3 region has 13 residues.

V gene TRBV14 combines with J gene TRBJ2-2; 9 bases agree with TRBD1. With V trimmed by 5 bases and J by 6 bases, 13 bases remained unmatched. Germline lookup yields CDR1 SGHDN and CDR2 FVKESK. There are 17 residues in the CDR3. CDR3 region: CASSSSRDRDLPGELFF. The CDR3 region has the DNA TGTGCCAGCAGCTCCAGTCGGGACAGGGATTTACCCGGGGAGCTGTTTTTT.

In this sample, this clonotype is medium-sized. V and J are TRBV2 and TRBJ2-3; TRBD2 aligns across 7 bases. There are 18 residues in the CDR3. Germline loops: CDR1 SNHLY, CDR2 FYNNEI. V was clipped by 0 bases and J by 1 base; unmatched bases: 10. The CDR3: CASSEAAWGGAGTDTQYF. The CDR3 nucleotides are TGTGCCAGCAGTGAAGCGGCCTGGGGGGGTGCAGGCACAGATACGCAGTATTTT.

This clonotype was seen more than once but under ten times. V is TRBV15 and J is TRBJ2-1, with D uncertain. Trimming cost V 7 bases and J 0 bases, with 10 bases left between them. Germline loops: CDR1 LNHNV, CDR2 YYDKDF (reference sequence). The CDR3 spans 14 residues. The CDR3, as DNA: TGTGCCACCACCGACCGTAGCTCCTACAATGAGCAGTTCTTC. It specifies CATTDRSSYNEQFF. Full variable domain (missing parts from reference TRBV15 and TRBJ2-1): DAMVIQNPRYQVTQFGKPVTLSCSQTLNHNVMYWYQQKSSQAPKLLFHYYDKDFNNEADTPDNFQSRRPNTSFCFLDIRSPGLGDTAMYLCATTDRSSYNEQFFGPGTRLTVL.

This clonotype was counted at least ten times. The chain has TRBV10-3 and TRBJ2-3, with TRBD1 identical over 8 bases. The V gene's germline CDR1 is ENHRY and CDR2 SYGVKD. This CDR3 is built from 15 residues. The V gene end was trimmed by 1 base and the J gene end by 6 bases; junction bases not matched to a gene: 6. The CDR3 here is CAISEWQGAVDTQYF. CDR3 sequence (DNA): TGTGCCATCAGTGAGTGGCAGGGGGCGGTGGATACGCAGTATTTT.